Sequencing of this T cell receptor (beta chain) was carried out in a study of vaccination effects on CD4 cells after COVID-19. Libraries were prepared by immunoSEQ multiplex PCR; TCRdb keeps only in-frame clonotypes and omits some of them. The table records 70,000 or so clones, 65% to 75% of them present only once. Study-wide results and caveats: Most post-vaccine spike-reactive clones in convalescents were new, not infection-derived.

With the ViraFEST assay, the study expanded antigen-specific CD4+ T cells using viral peptide pools, then sequenced them. With 9 to 11 days of culture completed, CD4+ T cells were isolated. This person caught SARS-CoV-2 sometime from March to December 2020, and PCR testing confirmed the infection. There are 11 residues in the CDR3. Germline V CDR1 and CDR2: SNHLY, FYNNEI. V lost 7 bases, J lost 7 bases, and 7 bases lay in between. This clone has just one count. The antigen is unknown. This chain connects TRBV2 to TRBJ1-4, with D uncertain. The receptor's source is a human donor who had a prior SARS-CoV-2 infection. The sequences come from CD4+ T cells from PBMCs cultured with HIV peptides, collected before COVID-19 vaccination. Sample subset: HIV-1 Nef peptide pool negative control/reference culture. The CDR3 spells CASTYSEKLFF. Written as DNA, the CDR3 is TGTGCCAGCACTTACAGTGAAAAACTGTTTTTT.